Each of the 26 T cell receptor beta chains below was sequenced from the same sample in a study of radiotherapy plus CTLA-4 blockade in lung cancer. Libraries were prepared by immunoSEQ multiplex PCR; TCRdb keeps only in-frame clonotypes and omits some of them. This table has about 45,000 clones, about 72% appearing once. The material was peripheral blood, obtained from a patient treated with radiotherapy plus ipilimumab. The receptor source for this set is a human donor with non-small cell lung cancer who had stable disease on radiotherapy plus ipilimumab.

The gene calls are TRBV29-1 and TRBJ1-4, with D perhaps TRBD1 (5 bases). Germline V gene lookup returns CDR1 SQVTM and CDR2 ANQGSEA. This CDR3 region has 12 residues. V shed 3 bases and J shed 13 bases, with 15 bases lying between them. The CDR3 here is CSVETAGGRLFF. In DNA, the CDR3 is TGCAGCGTTGAGACGGCGGGGGGGAGACTGTTTTTT. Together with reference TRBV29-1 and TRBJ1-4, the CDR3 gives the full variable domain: SAVISQKPSRDICQRGTSLTIQCQVDSQVTMMFWYRQQPGQSLTLIATANQGSEATYESGFVIDKFPISRPNLTFSTLTVSNMSPEDSSIYLCSVETAGGRLFFGSGTQLSVL.

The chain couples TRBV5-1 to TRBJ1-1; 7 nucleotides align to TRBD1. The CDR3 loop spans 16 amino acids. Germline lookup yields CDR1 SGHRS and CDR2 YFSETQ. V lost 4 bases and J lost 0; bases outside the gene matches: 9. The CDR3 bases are TGCGCCAGCAGCACAAGTGCAGGGGGGATGAACACTGAAGCTTTCTTT. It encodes CASSTSAGGMNTEAFF.

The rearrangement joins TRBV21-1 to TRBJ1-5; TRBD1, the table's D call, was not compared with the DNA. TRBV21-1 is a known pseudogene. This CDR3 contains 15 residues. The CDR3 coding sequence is TGTGCCAGCATCAACGTCGATCACAGGGACCGGTCCCAGCATTTT. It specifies CASINVDHRDRSQHF.

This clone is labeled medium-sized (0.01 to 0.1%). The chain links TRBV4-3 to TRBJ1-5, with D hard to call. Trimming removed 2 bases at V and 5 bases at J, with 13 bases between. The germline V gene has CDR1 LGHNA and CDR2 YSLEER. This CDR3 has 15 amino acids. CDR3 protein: CASSQIASKDQPQHF. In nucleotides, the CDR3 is TGCGCCAGCAGCCAAATCGCCTCAAAGGATCAGCCCCAGCATTTT.

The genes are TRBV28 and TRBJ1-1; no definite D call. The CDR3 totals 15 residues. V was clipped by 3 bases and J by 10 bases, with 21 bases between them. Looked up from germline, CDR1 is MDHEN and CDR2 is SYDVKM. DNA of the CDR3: TGTGCCAGCAGTTTGTACGTCACGGGAGGGCTCGGAGCTTTCTTT. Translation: CASSLYVTGGLGAFF.

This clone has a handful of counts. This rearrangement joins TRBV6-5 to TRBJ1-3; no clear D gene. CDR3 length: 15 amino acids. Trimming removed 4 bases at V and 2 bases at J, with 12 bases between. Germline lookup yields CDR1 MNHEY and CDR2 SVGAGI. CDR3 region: CASSSGEWAGNTIYF. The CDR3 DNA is TGTGCCAGCAGTTCAGGAGAGTGGGCTGGAAACACCATATATTTT.

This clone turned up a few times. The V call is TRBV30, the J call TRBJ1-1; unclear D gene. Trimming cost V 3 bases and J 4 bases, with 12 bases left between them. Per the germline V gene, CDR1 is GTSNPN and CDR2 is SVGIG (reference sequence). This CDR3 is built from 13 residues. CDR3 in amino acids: CAWSNTVVTEAFF. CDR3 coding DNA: TGTGCCTGGAGCAATACAGTCGTCACTGAAGCTTTCTTT.

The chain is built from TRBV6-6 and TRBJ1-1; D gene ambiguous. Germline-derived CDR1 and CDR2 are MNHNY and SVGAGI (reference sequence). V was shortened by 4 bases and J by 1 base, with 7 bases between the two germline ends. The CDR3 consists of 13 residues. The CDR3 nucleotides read TGTGCCAGCAGTTTAAAGGCGAACACTGAAGCTTTCTTT. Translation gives CASSLKANTEAFF.

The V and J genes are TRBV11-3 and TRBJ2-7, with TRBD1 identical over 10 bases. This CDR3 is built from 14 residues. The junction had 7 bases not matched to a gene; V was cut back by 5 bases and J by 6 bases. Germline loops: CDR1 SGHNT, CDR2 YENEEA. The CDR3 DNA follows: TGTGCCAGCAGCCCCGGGACAGGGGCTCTCGAGCAGTACTTC. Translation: CASSPGTGALEQYF. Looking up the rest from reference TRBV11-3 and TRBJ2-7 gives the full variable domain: EAGVVQSPRYKIIEKKQPVAFWCNPISGHNTLYWYLQNLGQGPELLIRYENEEAVDDSQLPKDRFSAERLKGVDSTLKIQPAELGDSAVYLCASSPGTGALEQYFGPGTRLTVT.

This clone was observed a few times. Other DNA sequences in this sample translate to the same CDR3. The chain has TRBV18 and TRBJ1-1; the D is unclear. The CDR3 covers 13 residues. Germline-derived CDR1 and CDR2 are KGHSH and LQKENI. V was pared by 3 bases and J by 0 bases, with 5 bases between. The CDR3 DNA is TGTGCCAGCTCACCTGGGCTGAACACTGAAGCTTTCTTT. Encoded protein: CASSPGLNTEAFF.

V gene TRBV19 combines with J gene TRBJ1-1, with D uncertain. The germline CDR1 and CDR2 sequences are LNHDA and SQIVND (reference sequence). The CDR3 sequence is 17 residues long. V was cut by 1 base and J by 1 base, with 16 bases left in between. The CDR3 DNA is TGTGCCAGTAGTATAGTGAGAGGCGCGGGTGGGAACACTGAAGCTTTCTTT. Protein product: CASSIVRGAGGNTEAFF.

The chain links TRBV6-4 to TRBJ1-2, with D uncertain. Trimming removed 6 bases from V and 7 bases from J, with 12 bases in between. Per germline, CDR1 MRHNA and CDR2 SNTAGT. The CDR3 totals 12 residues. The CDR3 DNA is TGTGCCAGCAGCACCGACGGCGCTGGCTACACCTTC. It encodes CASSTDGAGYTF.

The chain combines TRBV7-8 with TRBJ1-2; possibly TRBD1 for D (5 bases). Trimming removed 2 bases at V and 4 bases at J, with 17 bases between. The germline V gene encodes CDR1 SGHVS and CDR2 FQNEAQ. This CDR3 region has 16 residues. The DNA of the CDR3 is TGTGCCAGCAGCTTACTCGCCACAGGACATTCCTATGGCTACACCTTC. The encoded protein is CASSLLATGHSYGYTF.

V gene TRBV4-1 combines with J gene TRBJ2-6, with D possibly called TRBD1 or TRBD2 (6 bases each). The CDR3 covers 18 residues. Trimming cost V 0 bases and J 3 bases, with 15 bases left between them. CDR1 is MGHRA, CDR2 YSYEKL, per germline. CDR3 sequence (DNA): TGCGCCAGCAGCCAAGATTTGTTGGGGGGCGGTGGGGCCAACGTCCTGACTTTC. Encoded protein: CASSQDLLGGGGANVLTF.

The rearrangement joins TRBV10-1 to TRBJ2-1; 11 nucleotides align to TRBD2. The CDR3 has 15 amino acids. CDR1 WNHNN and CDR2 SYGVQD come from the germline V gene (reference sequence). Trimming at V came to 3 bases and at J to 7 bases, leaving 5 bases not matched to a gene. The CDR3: CASSDSGGARNEQFF. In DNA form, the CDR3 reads TGCGCCAGCAGTGATAGCGGGGGGGCGAGGAATGAGCAGTTCTTC.

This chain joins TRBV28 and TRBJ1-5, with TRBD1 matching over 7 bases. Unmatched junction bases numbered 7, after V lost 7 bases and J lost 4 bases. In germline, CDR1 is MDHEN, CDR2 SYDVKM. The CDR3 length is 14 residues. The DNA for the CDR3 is TGTGCCAGCACCCAGGGACAGCAAAATCAGCCCCAGCATTTT. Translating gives CASTQGQQNQPQHF.

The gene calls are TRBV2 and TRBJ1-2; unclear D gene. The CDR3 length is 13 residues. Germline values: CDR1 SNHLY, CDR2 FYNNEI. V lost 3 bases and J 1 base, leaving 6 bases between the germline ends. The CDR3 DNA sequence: TGTGCCAGCAGTGATCAGAATAACTATGGCTACACCTTC. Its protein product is CASSDQNNYGYTF.

The CDR3 loop reads CASSERASTNRYEQHV. The CDR3 nucleotides are TGTGCCAGCAGTGAAAGGGCCAGCACAAACCGCTACGAGCAGCACGTC. The J gene is TRBJ2-7, the V gene TRBV6-1; D gene ambiguous. The CDR3 runs 16 residues. Germline CDR1 reads MNHNS; CDR2 reads SASEGT.

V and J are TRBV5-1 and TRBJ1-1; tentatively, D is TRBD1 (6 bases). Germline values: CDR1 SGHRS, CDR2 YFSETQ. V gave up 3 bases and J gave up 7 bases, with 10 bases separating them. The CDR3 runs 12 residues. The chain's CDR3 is CASSSGQFEAFF. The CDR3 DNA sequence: TGCGCCAGCAGCTCAGGACAGTTTGAAGCTTTCTTT.

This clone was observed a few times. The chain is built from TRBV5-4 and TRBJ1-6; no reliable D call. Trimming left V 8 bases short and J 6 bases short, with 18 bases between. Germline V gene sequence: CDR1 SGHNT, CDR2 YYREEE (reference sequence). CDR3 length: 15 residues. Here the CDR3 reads CARSLPRGTNSPLHF. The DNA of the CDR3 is TGTGCCAGAAGCCTCCCCCGGGGAACTAATTCACCCCTCCACTTT.

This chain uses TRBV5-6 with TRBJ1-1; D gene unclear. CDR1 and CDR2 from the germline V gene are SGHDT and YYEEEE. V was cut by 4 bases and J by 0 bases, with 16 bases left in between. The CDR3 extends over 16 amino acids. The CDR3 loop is CASSREGRSLNTEAFF. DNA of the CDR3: TGTGCCAGCAGCCGTGAAGGTAGATCTCTGAACACTGAAGCTTTCTTT.

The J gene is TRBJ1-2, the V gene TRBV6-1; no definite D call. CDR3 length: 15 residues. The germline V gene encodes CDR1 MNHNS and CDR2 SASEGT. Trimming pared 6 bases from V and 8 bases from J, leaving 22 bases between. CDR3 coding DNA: TGTGCCAGCAGCGTCTCCGAGACTTCTATCTCCGGCTACACCTTC. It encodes CASSVSETSISGYTF.

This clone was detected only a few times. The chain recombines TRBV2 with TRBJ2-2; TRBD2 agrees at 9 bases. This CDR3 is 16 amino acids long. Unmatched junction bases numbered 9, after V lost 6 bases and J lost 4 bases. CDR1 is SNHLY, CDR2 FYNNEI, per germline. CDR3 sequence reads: CASRERGGAPTGELFF. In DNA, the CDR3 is TGTGCCAGCAGGGAGCGCGGGGGGGCCCCCACCGGGGAGCTGTTTTTT.

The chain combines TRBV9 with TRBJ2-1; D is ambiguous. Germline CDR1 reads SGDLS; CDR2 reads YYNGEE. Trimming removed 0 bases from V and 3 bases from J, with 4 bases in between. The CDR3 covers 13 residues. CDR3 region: CASSVEVYNEQFF. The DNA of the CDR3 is TGTGCCAGCAGCGTAGAGGTCTACAATGAGCAGTTCTTC.

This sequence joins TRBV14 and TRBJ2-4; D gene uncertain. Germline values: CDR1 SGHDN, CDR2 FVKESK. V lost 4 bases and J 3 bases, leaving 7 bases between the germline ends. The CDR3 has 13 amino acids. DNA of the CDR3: TGTGCCAGCAGCCCCTCCGACAAAAACATTCAGTACTTC. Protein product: CASSPSDKNIQYF. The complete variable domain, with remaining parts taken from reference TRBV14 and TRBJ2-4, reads EAGVTQFPSHSVIEKGQTVTLRCDPISGHDNLYWYRRVMGKEIKFLLHFVKESKQDESGMPNNRFLAERTGGTYSTLKVQPAELEDSGVYFCASSPSDKNIQYFGAGTRLSVL.

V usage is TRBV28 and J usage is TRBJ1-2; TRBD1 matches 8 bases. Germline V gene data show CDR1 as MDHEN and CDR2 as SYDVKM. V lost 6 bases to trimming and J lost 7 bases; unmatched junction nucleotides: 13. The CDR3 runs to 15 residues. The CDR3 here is CASSFSPGQGFGYTF. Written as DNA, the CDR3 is TGTGCCAGCAGCTTTTCTCCCGGACAGGGCTTTGGCTACACCTTC.